Presented here are 8 T cell receptor beta chains from one specimen sequenced in a study of blood T cells in healthy people across ages. Alongside a J-beta primer mix, a sample-barcoded 5' primer served in a second PCR lasting about 6 to 12 cycles. TCRdb used MiXCR to reprocess the 5' RACE reads, holding one entry per CDR3 protein. The table shows 1.5 million to 2 million distinct CDR3 sequences, with 28% occurring only once. The sample comprised blood. The receptors come from a woman in her twenties or thirties in good health.

Ten or more counts support this clonotype. The chain links TRBV7-2 to TRBJ2-4; no clear D. Trimming took off 1 base at V and 8 bases at J, with 3 bases between the two ends. The CDR3 extends over 11 amino acids. The germline V gene has CDR1 SGHTA and CDR2 FQGNSA. In nucleotides, the CDR3 is TGTGCCAGCAGCTTAGATGACATTCAGTACTTC. It is translated as CASSLDDIQYF.

The chain is built from TRBV5-1 and TRBJ2-7; 8 bases match TRBD1. Germline lookup yields CDR1 SGHRS and CDR2 YFSETQ. The CDR3 is made up of 17 amino acids. After removal of 3 bases from V and 0 bases from J, the junction contained 11 bases not matched to a gene. CDR3: CASSSPTGVWSSYEQYF. The CDR3 DNA follows: TGCGCCAGCAGCTCACCGACAGGGGTTTGGAGCTCCTACGAGCAGTACTTC.

On this clonotype: A read error may be the cause here, since a much bigger clone is one base away. The chain has TRBV29-1 and TRBJ2-7; weak D call: TRBD1 (5 bases). Germline CDR1 SQVTM, CDR2 ANQGSEA. Trimming shortened V by 3 bases and J by 12 bases, and 21 bases separated the two germline ends. The CDR3 consists of 13 residues. Here the CDR3 reads CSVEGLTQKTRYF. The DNA for the CDR3 is TGCAGCGTTGAGGGGCTGACCCAAAAGACCCGGTACTTC.

This rearrangement joins TRBV4-3 to TRBJ2-3; 7 bases are shared with TRBD2. V gave up 0 bases and J gave up 2 bases; unmatched junction bases: 11. This CDR3 spans 18 amino acids. Germline V gene sequence: CDR1 LGHNA, CDR2 YSLEER. Here the CDR3 reads CASSQDRASGITTDTQYF. CDR3 in DNA: TGCGCCAGCAGCCAAGATCGGGCTAGCGGCATAACCACAGATACGCAGTATTTT.

In regard to this clonotype: Because it lacks the conserved phenylalanine or tryptophan at the end, this CDR3 is likely a read error. The genes are TRBV7-3 and TRBJ2-5; TRBD1 matches at 9 bases. V was clipped by 8 bases and J by 1 base; unmatched bases: 5. Germline values: CDR1 SGHTA, CDR2 FQGTGA. The CDR3 length is 14 residues. DNA of the CDR3: TGTGCCAGCGGCATGACAGGGGGCCAAGAGACCCAGTACTTA. It yields the protein CASGMTGGQETQYL.

The rearrangement uses TRBV29-1 and TRBJ2-7, with 10 bases that match TRBD2. The CDR3 covers 14 residues. The ends lost 4 bases at V and 3 bases at J; junction bases unmatched: 6. Germline assignment: CDR1 SQVTM and CDR2 ANQGSEA. This chain's CDR3 is CSVGSGRARYEQYF. Here the CDR3 DNA reads TGCAGCGTTGGGAGCGGGAGGGCCCGCTACGAGCAGTACTTC.

The rearrangement links TRBV6-6 to TRBJ1-1; D is ambiguous. The germline V gene has CDR1 MNHNY and CDR2 SVGAGI (reference sequence). The length of the CDR3 is 13 residues. V was shortened by 6 bases and J by 4 bases, with 12 bases between the two germline ends. CDR3 nucleotides: TGTGCCAGCAGGCTTGGACTCGGCACTGAAGCTTTCTTT. Its protein is CASRLGLGTEAFF.

This clonotype was picked up many times. The V gene is TRBV9, the J gene TRBJ2-6; 7 bases match TRBD1. The CDR3 is 17 residues long. Germline V gene sequence: CDR1 SGDLS, CDR2 YYNGEE. Trimming cost V 4 bases and J 0 bases; bases outside gene matches: 7. CDR3 loop: CASSPRDSISGANVLTF. The CDR3 DNA follows: TGTGCCAGCAGCCCACGGGACAGCATCTCTGGGGCCAACGTCCTGACTTTC.